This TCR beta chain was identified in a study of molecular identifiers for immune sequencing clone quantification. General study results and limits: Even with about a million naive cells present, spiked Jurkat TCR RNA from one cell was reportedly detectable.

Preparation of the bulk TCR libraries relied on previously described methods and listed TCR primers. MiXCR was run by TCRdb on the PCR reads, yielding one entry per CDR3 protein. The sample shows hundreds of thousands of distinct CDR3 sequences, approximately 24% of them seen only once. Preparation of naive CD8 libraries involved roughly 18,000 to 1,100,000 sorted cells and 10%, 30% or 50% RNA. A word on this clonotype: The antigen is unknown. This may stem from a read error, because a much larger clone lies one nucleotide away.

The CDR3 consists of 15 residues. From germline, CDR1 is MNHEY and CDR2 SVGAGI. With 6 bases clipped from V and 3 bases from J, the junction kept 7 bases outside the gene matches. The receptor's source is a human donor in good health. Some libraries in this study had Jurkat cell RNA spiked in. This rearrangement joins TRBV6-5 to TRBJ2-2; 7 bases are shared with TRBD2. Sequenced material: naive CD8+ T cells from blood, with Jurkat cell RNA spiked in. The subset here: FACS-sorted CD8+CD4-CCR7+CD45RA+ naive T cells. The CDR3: CASRDGTTYTGELFF. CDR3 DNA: TGTGCCAGCAGGGACGGGACTACGTACACCGGGGAGCTGTTTTTT.